What follows describes a single T cell receptor beta chain. Treatment noted: preoperative locoregional IRX-2 cytokine immunotherapy. V was clipped by 0 bases and J by 6 bases, with 8 bases between them. The germline gives CDR1 SGHNT, CDR2 YENEEA. The CDR3 covers 13 residues. Method: immunoSEQ multiplex PCR; TCRdb's copy keeps in-frame clones and lacks some. The sample has 10,000 to 15,000 clones, just over 90% seen once; the top ten hold approximately 29%. These data come from a study of preoperative IRX-2 immunotherapy in early breast cancer. The sample was collected from a patient treated with IRX-2 immunotherapy. The source of this sequence is a human donor with breast cancer. This chain connects TRBV11-3 to TRBJ2-5, with D possibly being TRBD1 (6 bases). CDR3 amino acids: CASSLEGAKTQYF. The CDR3 nucleotides are TGTGCCAGCAGCTTAGAGGGGGCGAAGACCCAGTACTTC.